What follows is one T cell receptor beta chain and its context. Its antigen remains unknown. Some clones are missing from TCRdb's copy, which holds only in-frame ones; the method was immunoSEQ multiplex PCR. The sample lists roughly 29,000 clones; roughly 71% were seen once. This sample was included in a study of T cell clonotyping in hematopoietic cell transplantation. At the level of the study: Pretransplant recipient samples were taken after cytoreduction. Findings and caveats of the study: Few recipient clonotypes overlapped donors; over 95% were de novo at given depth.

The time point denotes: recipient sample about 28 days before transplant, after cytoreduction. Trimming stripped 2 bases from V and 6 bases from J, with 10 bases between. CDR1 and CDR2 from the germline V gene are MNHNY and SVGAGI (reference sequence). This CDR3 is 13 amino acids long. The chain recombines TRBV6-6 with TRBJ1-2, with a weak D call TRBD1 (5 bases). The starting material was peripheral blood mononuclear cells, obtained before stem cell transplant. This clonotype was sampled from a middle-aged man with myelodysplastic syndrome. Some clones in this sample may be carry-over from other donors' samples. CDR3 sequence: CASSYGGSDGYTF. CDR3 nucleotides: TGTGCCAGCAGTTACGGGGGGTCGGATGGCTACACCTTC.